This T cell receptor (beta chain) appears in the sequencing data of a study of T cells after yellow fever vaccination (dated by TCRdb to about 2019). Regarding the research as a whole: Libraries from fractions with low cell numbers were prepared with the SMART-Seq v4 Ultra Low Input RNA kit. Two healthy male donors, one aged 18 to 30 and one aged 30 to 40 years, made up the cohort. Blood samples were taken at several timepoints before and after primary and secondary immunization, and bulk PBMC replicates and cell subsets were isolated. To follow T-cell clones before and after primary and booster YFV17D yellow fever vaccination, bulk TCR alpha and beta repertoires were sequenced over time.

Beyond this particular receptor, the publication reports: The study included only a couple of donors, which limits how far the findings can be generalized. Computational filtering was needed because FACS-sorted repertoires could contain abundant contaminating clonotypes from the bulk population. Most clones expanded after primary vaccination (96% of CD4 and 88% of CD8) were re-detected after the booster, suggesting that broad memory maintenance occurred. A small fraction of clonotypes appeared in both the CD4 and CD8 compartments, likely as a result of convergent recombination. Compared with the primary T-cell response, the secondary T-cell response was weaker but faster, peaking on day 5 rather than day 15.

Synthesis of TCR cDNA relied on 5'RACE template switching, a step that introduced a universal primer site along with unique molecular identifiers. Priming of cDNA synthesis was performed from both the TCR alpha and TCR beta constant segments. Library amplification involved two PCR steps, and the second step added sample barcodes and sequencing adapters. Libraries were sequenced on Illumina HiSeq 2500 (2x100 bp) or NovaSeq (2x150 bp). Under the source paper's analysis protocol: Demultiplexing of reads and collapsing into UMI consensus sequences were performed with MIGEC, and V(D)J alignment was carried out with MiXCR. Using edgeR on replicate PBMC samples, clonotypes were called vaccine-responding if FDR was below 0.01 and the log2 fold change was above 5 up to day 15. Each bulk clonotype received a CD4 or CD8 identity based on whether the sequenced CD4 or CD8 repertoire contained that clonotype at higher abundance. TCRdb reprocessed the public reads (quality trimming at Q25 with fastp, clone calling with MiXCR) and kept in-frame beta chains. Records with the same CDR3 protein are collapsed into one entry carrying the most frequent genes and DNA. None of the V and J calls come from the authors' own analysis; TCRdb made them. The sample includes 70,000 or so distinct CDR3 sequences, with under 6.5% observed a single time. The ten largest clones represent under 2.5% of the sample.

The treatment or condition label for this specimen denotes: live attenuated yellow fever vaccine strain. PBMCs were isolated from peripheral blood using a standard Ficoll-Paque protocol. CD4 and CD8 T-cell fractions were isolated with Dynabeads CD4 and CD8 positive selection kits. TriZol was used to extract RNA from bulk PBMCs, CD4 and CD8 fractions, and dextramer-positive and dextramer-negative fractions. This clonotype has ten or more counts. The specificity of this receptor is unknown. Within one base of it there is no much larger clone, and no base qualities were kept. Here the sequenced sample was CD4+ T cells sorted from PBMCs, taken roughly 15 days after the first yellow fever vaccination. This TCR was sampled from a man younger than 35 who received the YFV17D yellow fever vaccine.

The sequence in DNA is TGTGCCAGCAGCTTAACGGGACAGGTCTCGCCCCAGCATTTT. The encoded protein is CASSLTGQVSPQHF. The V gene is TRBV5-6 and the J gene is TRBJ1-5; 8 bases in the junction line up with TRBD1. As encoded in the germline V gene, CDR1 is SGHDT while CDR2 is YYEEEE. The CDR3 contains 14 residues, cysteine and phenylalanine counted. This entry keeps only the CDR3 DNA: 42 bases, framed from base 1. Compared with germline, V lacks 2 bases and J lacks 9 bases; bases without a gene match: 7.